The T cell receptor (beta chain) under discussion was sequenced for a study of beta chain features in type 1 diabetes. Study-level results: Type 1 diabetes patients had fewer VDJ junction insertions and more deletions. A greater similarity of naive, central memory and Treg TCRB repertoires was seen among patients than among healthy donors. Reads derived from cDNA could over-represent cells showing high TCR expression. Shorter TCRB CDR3s, moderately but significantly so, marked every one of the four CD4+ subsets in Type 1 diabetes patients.

By way of CD45RO/CCR7/CD25/CD127/CD95/CD27, the CD4+ regulatory, stem cell-like memory, central memory and naive cells were sorted. Of the isolated RNA, all was reverse transcribed, and so the sequenced material was expressed TCRB transcripts. Assay used: immunoSEQ multiplex PCR; TCRdb lists only in-frame clones, some missing. The table lists roughly 260,000 clones, roughly a tenth of them singletons, with roughly 0.017% in the top ten. This CDR3 region has 15 residues. CDR1 and CDR2 from the germline V gene are SGDLS and YYNGEE. Trimming took off 0 bases at V and 0 bases at J, with 6 bases between the two ends. A remark on this clone: Its antigen remains unidentified. This CDR3 is also generated by other DNA sequences in the sample.

The clonotype originates from a young man with type 1 diabetes. Sequenced: naive CD4+ T cells from blood. The chain carries TRBV9 and TRBJ2-2; D ambiguous. The CDR3 spells CASSVGGTNTGELFF. The CDR3 nucleotides are TGTGCCAGCAGCGTAGGCGGTACGAACACCGGGGAGCTGTTTTTT.